This T cell receptor beta chain originates from a study of blood T cell repertoires in COVID-19. This CDR3 spans 13 amino acids. Trimming took off 3 bases at V and 1 base at J, with 6 bases between the two ends. The repertoire was sequenced with immunoSEQ multiplex PCR; TCRdb's copy has only in-frame clones and lacks some. The sample consists of about 74,000 clones, around 88% of them appearing once. The clonotype comes from a woman of 80 years or more with active or convalescent COVID-19. V usage is TRBV12-3 or TRBV12-4 and J usage is TRBJ1-1; D remains unclear. The sequenced sample was peripheral blood. The CDR3 DNA is TGTGCCAGCAGTTTTCCAGGGAACACTGAAGCTTTCTTT. Encoded protein: CASSFPGNTEAFF.